The rows below give T cell receptor beta chains drawn from one sample of a study of T-cell memory formation after mild COVID-19. One entry per CDR3 protein, called by TCRdb with MiXCR from the 5' RACE reads. The table has a few hundred thousand distinct CDR3 sequences, 25% to 30% seen once. The sequenced material came from PBMCs or a T cell subset sorted from them (not recorded which). The receptors were sampled from an adult woman who had mild COVID-19 (a few samples of this study predate the infection). Cell type and time point are not known. Both conserved end residues are part of each CDR3. The D gene is left open where the match is weak. A clone size is listed for some rows: how often the clone was seen (once, few, many), or a class if it is expanded.

TRBJ2-3 | many | 14 | TRBV29-1 | NA | TGCAGCGTTGCTAACACCCAGGGCGCAGATACGCAGTATTTT | CSVANTQGADTQYF
TRBJ2-7 | few | 14 | TRBV5-5 | NA | TGTGCCAGCAGCTTCCGGGACAACTTTTACGAGCAGTACTTC | CASSFRDNFYEQYF
TRBJ2-1 | few | 14 | TRBV5-1 | NA | TGCGCCAGCAGCTTGGGGCAGGGGATAAACGAGCAGTTCTTC | CASSLGQGINEQFF
TRBJ2-1 | few | 13 | TRBV29-1 | NA | TGCAGCGCCCCACGAGACTCCTACAATGAGCAGTTCTTC | CSAPRDSYNEQFF
TRBJ2-1 | few | 15 | TRBV7-2 | TRBD1 | TGTGCCAGCAGCGCCGACAGGGGCGCCTACAATGAGCAGTTCTTC | CASSADRGAYNEQFF
TRBJ2-2 | many | 15 | TRBV7-9 | NA | TGTGCCAGCAGCCCCCCGCGGTCTAACACCGGGGAGCTGTTTTTT | CASSPPRSNTGELFF
TRBJ2-3 | NA | 14 | TRBV11-2 | NA | TGTGCCAGCAGCTTAGATGGGGTGGCGGGCACGCAGTATTTT | CASSLDGVAGTQYF
TRBJ2-5 | few | 14 | TRBV12-3/TRBV12-4 | TRBD1 | TGTGCCAGCAGTTTTGACAGGGGGCTTGAGACCCAGTACTTC | CASSFDRGLETQYF
TRBJ2-3 | NA | 15 | TRBV7-3 | TRBD2 | TGTGCCAGCAGTCCACTAGCGGGATTCACAGATACGCAGTATTTT | CASSPLAGFTDTQYF
TRBJ2-1 | NA | 16 | TRBV15 | NA | TGTGCCACCAGCAGAGAACAGGGTCCCCAGGGCAATGAGCAGTTCTTC | CATSREQGPQGNEQFF
TRBJ2-3 | NA | 16 | TRBV20-1 | TRBD1 | TGCAGTGTAAGAACTCCCGGGACAGGGTCAGAAGATACGCAGTATTTT | CSVRTPGTGSEDTQYF
TRBJ2-7 | NA | 15 | TRBV5-1 | TRBD2 | TGCGCCAGCAGCTTGACCCTAGCGGGGGGTCAAGAGCAGTACTTC | CASSLTLAGGQEQYF
TRBJ2-1 | few | 16 | TRBV2 | TRBD2 | TGTGCCAGCAGGATCCCTAGCGGGGGGCTGGGGAATGAGCAGTTCTTC | CASRIPSGGLGNEQFF
TRBJ2-1 | NA | 13 | TRBV30 | TRBD2 | TGTGCCTGTTGGGCTAGCGGGACAATGGAGCAGTTCTTC | CACWASGTMEQFF
TRBJ1-5 | few | 14 | TRBV12-3/TRBV12-4 | NA | TGTGCCAGCAGTTTAGGGAATCGCAATCAGCCCCAGCATTTT | CASSLGNRNQPQHF
TRBJ1-2 | many | 15 | TRBV7-9 | NA | TGTGCCAGCAGCTTAGCGGGGGCCCTACTGGGCGGCTACACCTTC | CASSLAGALLGGYTF
TRBJ2-2 | NA | 14 | TRBV4-1 | NA | TGCGCCAGCAGCCAAGGTCCTTTTTCGGAGGAGCTGTTTTTT | CASSQGPFSEELFF
TRBJ2-1 | few | 16 | TRBV4-3 | TRBD2 | TGCGCCAGCAGCCAAGTTGTAAGCGGGAGGGGTAATGAGCAGTTCTTC | CASSQVVSGRGNEQFF
TRBJ2-7 | NA | 15 | TRBV27 | TRBD1 | TGTGCCAGCAGGCTTGGACAGGGTGGATTGTACGAGCAGTACTTC | CASRLGQGGLYEQYF
TRBJ2-2 | NA | 13 | TRBV3-1 | NA | TGTGCCAGCAGCCAAGATCGTACCGGGGAGCTGTTTTTT | CASSQDRTGELFF
TRBJ1-1 | few | 14 | TRBV7-6 | TRBD1 | TGTGCCAGCAGCATGGGACAGGGGAACACTGAAGCTTTCTTT | CASSMGQGNTEAFF
TRBJ1-5 | few | 14 | TRBV24-1 | NA | TGTGCCACCAGTGGGCTGTCTGAGGATCAGCCCCAGCATTTT | CATSGLSEDQPQHF
TRBJ2-2 | NA | 16 | TRBV3-1 | TRBD2 | TGTGCCAGCAGCCAATCGATTGCGGGAGGGGCCGGGGAGCTGTTTTTT | CASSQSIAGGAGELFF
TRBJ1-2 | few | 12 | TRBV5-6 | NA | TGTGCCAGCAGCGGGCAGAACTATGGCTACACCTTC | CASSGQNYGYTF
TRBJ2-7 | NA | 15 | TRBV7-9 | TRBD1 | TGTGCCAGCAGCCATCCGCTGGGACAGGACTACGAGCAGTACTTC | CASSHPLGQDYEQYF
TRBJ2-1 | NA | 12 | TRBV7-6 | NA | TGTGCCAGCAGCTTACAGGGGCGGGAGCAGTTCTTC | CASSLQGREQFF
TRBJ1-2 | NA | 15 | TRBV7-2 | TRBD1 | TGTGCCAGCAGCTCCATGCAGGGGGCTCCTGATGGCTACACCTTC | CASSSMQGAPDGYTF
TRBJ1-4 | NA | 15 | TRBV2 | NA | TGTGCCAGCAGTGAAGATAGGAGGGCTGGAGGGAAACTGTTTTTT | CASSEDRRAGGKLFF
TRBJ2-2 | NA | 15 | TRBV7-7 | NA | TGTGCTAGCAGCTTAGCACTAGCTGGCACCGGGGAGCTGTTTTTT | CASSLALAGTGELFF
TRBJ2-7 | once | 13 | TRBV14 | NA | TGTGCCAGCAGCCAAGTAGATAGAACCGAGCAGTACTTC | CASSQVDRTEQYF
TRBJ2-3 | few | 13 | TRBV4-1 | NA | TGCGCCAGCAGCCAACTACCAGGGGATACGCAGTATTTT | CASSQLPGDTQYF
TRBJ2-3 | NA | 16 | TRBV5-1 | NA | TGCGCCAGCAGCTTGGGGGGAAAAGGTCTCACAGATACGCAGTATTTT | CASSLGGKGLTDTQYF
TRBJ1-2 | NA | 16 | TRBV21-1 | NA | TGTGCCAGCAGCAAAGTGAGTGGCCGGAAAAACTATGGCTACACCTTC | CASSKVSGRKNYGYTF
TRBJ2-3 | NA | 15 | TRBV9 | NA | TGTGCCAGCAGCGTAGGGTTAGCAAGCACAGATACGCAGTATTTT | CASSVGLASTDTQYF
TRBJ2-3 | NA | 13 | TRBV6-4 | NA | TGTGCCAGCAGTGACAGCCCGACAGATACGCAGTATTTT | CASSDSPTDTQYF
TRBJ2-7 | NA | 15 | TRBV12-3/TRBV12-4 | NA | TGTGCCAGCAGTGGTGGAACCAATCCCAACTACGAGCAGTACTTC | CASSGGTNPNYEQYF
TRBJ2-5 | NA | 13 | TRBV18 | NA | TGTGCCAGCTCACCAGGAACTAGGCAGACCCAGTACTTC | CASSPGTRQTQYF
TRBJ2-3 | NA | 17 | TRBV9 | TRBD2 | TGTGCCAGCAGCGCCCCTCCTAGCGGAGACATCACAGATACGCAGTATTTT | CASSAPPSGDITDTQYF
TRBJ1-3 | NA | 13 | TRBV5-6 | NA | TGTGCCAGCAGCTTGGGACGAGGAAACACCATATATTTT | CASSLGRGNTIYF
TRBJ2-1 | NA | 17 | TRBV4-1 | TRBD2 | TGCGCCAGCAGCTCACCGGGACTAGCGGGGGAGGCCGGAAAAACGTCCTTC | CASSSPGLAGEAGKTSF
TRBJ2-5 | NA | 11 | TRBV12-3/TRBV12-4 | TRBD1 | TGTGCCAGCAGTTTAGGAGACAGGGCCTACTTC | CASSLGDRAYF
TRBJ1-1 | NA | 14 | TRBV12-3/TRBV12-4 | TRBD1 | TGTGCCAGCAGTCGGACAGGGGCGAACACTGAAGCTTTCTTT | CASSRTGANTEAFF
TRBJ1-4 | many | 15 | TRBV11-2 | NA | TGTGCCAGCAGTTCCAACAGGGTTGTACGGGAAAAACTGTTTTTT | CASSSNRVVREKLFF
TRBJ2-1 | NA | 14 | TRBV11-3 | NA | TGTGCCAGCAGCTGGCTCACCGGGTCGAATGAGCAGTTCTTC | CASSWLTGSNEQFF
TRBJ2-1 | NA | 11 | TRBV30 | NA | TGTGCCTGGAGTGCACAGGAGGAGCAGTTCTTC | CAWSAQEEQFF
TRBJ2-7 | few | 14 | TRBV15 | NA | TGTGCCACCAGCAGAGATCAGGGACTGGCCCAGCAGTACTTC | CATSRDQGLAQQYF
TRBJ2-7 | NA | 13 | TRBV20-1 | TRBD1 | TGCAGTGCAACGGACAGGGATGTGTACGAGCAGTACTTC | CSATDRDVYEQYF
TRBJ2-5 | NA | 15 | TRBV10-1 | NA | TGCGCCAGCAGTGACCGTGCGGTAGTACAAGAGACCCAGTACTTC | CASSDRAVVQETQYF
TRBJ2-7 | few | 19 | TRBV12-3/TRBV12-4 | TRBD1 | TGTGCCAGCAGTTTCGCTGCAGGGGGCTTGACTAGACAAGCCTACGAGCAGTACTTC | CASSFAAGGLTRQAYEQYF
TRBJ2-2 | NA | 14 | TRBV27 | NA | TGTGCCAGCAGAAGGACAGCGAACACCGGGGAGCTGTTTTTT | CASRRTANTGELFF
TRBJ2-4 | NA | 20 | TRBV20-1 | TRBD2 | TGCAGTGCTAGAGATGAAGAACCATGGGGACTATCGGTGGGCAAAAACATTCAGTACTTC | CSARDEEPWGLSVGKNIQYF
TRBJ2-7 | NA | 14 | TRBV6-5 | NA | TGTGCCAGCAGTTTCCGGGACGGCCTCTACGAGCAGTACTTC | CASSFRDGLYEQYF
TRBJ2-2 | few | 15 | TRBV29-1 | NA | TGCAGCGTGGACTCGCCCGGGAGAAGCACCGGGGAGCTGTTTTTT | CSVDSPGRSTGELFF
TRBJ2-3 | NA | 17 | TRBV11-3 | NA | TGTGCCAGCAGCCCGATGAGAGGTTCGTCGAGCACAGATACGCAGTATTTT | CASSPMRGSSSTDTQYF
TRBJ1-4 | few | 16 | TRBV27 | NA | TGTGCCAGCAGTTCCCTCATAGGGGGGAAAAATGAAAAACTGTTTTTT | CASSSLIGGKNEKLFF